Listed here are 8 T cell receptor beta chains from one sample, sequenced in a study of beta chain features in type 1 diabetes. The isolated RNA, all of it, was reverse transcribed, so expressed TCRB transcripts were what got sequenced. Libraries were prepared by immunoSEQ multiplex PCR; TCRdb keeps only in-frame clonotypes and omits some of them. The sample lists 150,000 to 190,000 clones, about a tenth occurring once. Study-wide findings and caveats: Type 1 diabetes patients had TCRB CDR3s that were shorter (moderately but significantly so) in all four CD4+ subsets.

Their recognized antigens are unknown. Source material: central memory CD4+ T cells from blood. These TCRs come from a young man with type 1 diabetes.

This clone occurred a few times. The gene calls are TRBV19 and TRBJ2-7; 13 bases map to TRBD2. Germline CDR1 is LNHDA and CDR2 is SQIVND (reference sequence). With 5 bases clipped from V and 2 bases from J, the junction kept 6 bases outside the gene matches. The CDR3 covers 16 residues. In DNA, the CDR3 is TGTGCCAGTAGTCCCCTCGGGACTAGCGGGACCTACGAGCAGTACTTC. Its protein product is CASSPLGTSGTYEQYF.

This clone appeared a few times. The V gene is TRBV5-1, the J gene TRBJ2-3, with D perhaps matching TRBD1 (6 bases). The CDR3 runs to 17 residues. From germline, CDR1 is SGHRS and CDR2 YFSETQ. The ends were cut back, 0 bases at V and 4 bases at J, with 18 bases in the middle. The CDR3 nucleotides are TGCGCCAGCAGCTTGGGGACACAGGGTGACGGTCCAGATACGCAGTATTTT. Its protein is CASSLGTQGDGPDTQYF.

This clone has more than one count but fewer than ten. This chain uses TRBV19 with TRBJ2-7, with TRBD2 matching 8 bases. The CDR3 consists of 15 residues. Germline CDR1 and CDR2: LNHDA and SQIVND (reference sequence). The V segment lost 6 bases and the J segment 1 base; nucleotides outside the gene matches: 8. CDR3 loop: CASSYSSGLSYEQYF. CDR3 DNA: TGTGCCAGTAGCTACTCTAGCGGGCTATCCTACGAGCAGTACTTC.

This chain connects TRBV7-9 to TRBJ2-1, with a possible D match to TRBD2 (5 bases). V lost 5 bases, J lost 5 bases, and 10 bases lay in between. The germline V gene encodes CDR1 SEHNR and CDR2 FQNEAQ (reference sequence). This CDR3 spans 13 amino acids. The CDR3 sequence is CASSLRANNEQFF. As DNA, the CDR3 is TGTGCCAGCAGCCTGAGGGCAAACAATGAGCAGTTCTTC.

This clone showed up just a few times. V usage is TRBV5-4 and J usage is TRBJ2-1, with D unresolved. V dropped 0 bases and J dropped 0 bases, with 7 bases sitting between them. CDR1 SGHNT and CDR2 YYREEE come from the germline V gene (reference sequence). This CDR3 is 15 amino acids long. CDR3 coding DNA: TGTGCCAGCAGCTTGGCCGTGTACTCCTACAATGAGCAGTTCTTC. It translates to CASSLAVYSYNEQFF.

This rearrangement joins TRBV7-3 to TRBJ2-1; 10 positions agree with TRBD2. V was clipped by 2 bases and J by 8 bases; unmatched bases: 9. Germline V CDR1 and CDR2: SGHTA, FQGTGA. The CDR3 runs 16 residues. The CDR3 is CASSLEPLAGDYEQFF. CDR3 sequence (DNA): TGTGCCAGCAGCTTAGAACCCCTAGCGGGAGACTATGAGCAGTTCTTC.

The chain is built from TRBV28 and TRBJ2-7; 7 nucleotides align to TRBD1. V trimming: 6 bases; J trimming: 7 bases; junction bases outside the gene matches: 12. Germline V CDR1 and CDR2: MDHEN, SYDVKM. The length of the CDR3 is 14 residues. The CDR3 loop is CASSPEQGYREQYF. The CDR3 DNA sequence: TGTGCCAGCAGCCCCGAACAGGGGTACAGGGAGCAGTACTTC.

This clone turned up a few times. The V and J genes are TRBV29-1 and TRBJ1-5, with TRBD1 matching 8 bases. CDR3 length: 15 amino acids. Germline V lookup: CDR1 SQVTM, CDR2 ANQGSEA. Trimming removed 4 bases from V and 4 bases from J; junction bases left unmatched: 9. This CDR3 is CSVASSGGTNQPQHF. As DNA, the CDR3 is TGCAGCGTTGCAAGCTCAGGGGGCACAAATCAGCCCCAGCATTTT.